The clone carrying this T cell receptor (beta chain) was counted only a few times. As yet, its antigen is unknown. Use of 60 Vbeta and 13 Jbeta primers characterized the PCR. Measured with immunoSEQ multiplex PCR; TCRdb has only the in-frame clones, and not every one. Seen here are over 200,000 clones, about 79% observed once, and the top ten hold 1.5% to 2%. This entry belongs to a study of cytomegalovirus exposure and HLA in healthy donors. V lost 3 bases, J lost 0 bases, and 5 bases stayed unmatched. The CDR3 is made up of 15 amino acids. Germline CDR1 and CDR2: SGHNT and YYREEE (reference sequence). Whole-study results and caveats: Compared with the roughly 670-donor mean, an Asian-associated ancestry cluster reportedly had fewer N-insertions, according to a later analysis.

The receptor was derived from a male donor in good health and CMV-seronegative. Sequenced: PBMCs. The chain couples TRBV5-4 to TRBJ1-1; 7 positions match TRBD1. The CDR3 spells CASSSGTAMNTEAFF. The CDR3, as DNA: TGTGCCAGCAGCTCCGGGACAGCTATGAACACTGAAGCTTTCTTT.